Listed below are T cell receptor beta chains from one sample, sequenced in a study of T cell repertoires and Cas9 in healthy adults. Sequenced by immunoSEQ multiplex PCR; TCRdb stores in-frame clones only, minus some. The sample holds about 15,000 clones, around 90% seen once. The sequencing sample was made of Tregs (CD4+, CD25+, CD127-, CD137-, CD154-) from PBMCs; culture status not recorded. Source of these receptors: a human donor in good health. Both conserved end residues are part of each CDR3. Fields, in order: V gene, clone size, J gene, CDR3 length, D gene, CDR3 DNA, CDR3 protein. D genes are given only for firm matches. A clone size is listed for some rows: how often the clone was seen (once, few, many), or a class if it is expanded.

TRBV2	.	TRBJ2-5	12	.	TGTGCCAGCAGAGAGGCGAAGGAGACCCAGTACTTC	CASREAKETQYF
TRBV5-1	.	TRBJ1-1	14	TRBD1	TGCGCCAGCAGCTTGGGACAGGGGAGCACTGAAGCTTTCTTT	CASSLGQGSTEAFF
TRBV19	.	TRBJ1-1	11	.	TGTGCCAGTAGCCGACAGGAGATAGCTTTCTTT	CASSRQEIAFF
TRBV6-1	.	TRBJ1-2	13	.	TGTGCCAGCAGAAACTCGGGACACGTCGGCTACACCTTC	CASRNSGHVGYTF
TRBV5-1	few	TRBJ1-3	14	TRBD1	TGCGCCAGCAGCTTGGTGGGACAGGGGAACACCATATATTTT	CASSLVGQGNTIYF
TRBV30	once	TRBJ2-1	9	.	TGTGCCTGGAGGGAGCCCTTTATCTTC	CAWREPFIF
TRBV5-1	.	TRBJ2-3	15	TRBD2	TGCGCCAGCAGCTCCCCGGCGGGGGGCACAGATACGCAGTATTTT	CASSSPAGGTDTQYF
TRBV15	.	TRBJ2-7	15	.	TGTGCCACCAGCCCTCACGGGGCGGGGCCCTACGAGCAGTACTTC	CATSPHGAGPYEQYF
TRBV11-2	once	TRBJ2-7	14	TRBD1	TGTGCCAGCAGCCTGGGACAGGGGTTGGTCGAGCAGTACTTC	CASSLGQGLVEQYF
TRBV7-9	once	TRBJ1-6	19	.	TGTGCCAGCAGCCCGAACACTAACTGGAACCGTTCCTATAATTCACCCCTCCACTTT	CASSPNTNWNRSYNSPLHF
TRBV6-5	once	TRBJ2-5	16	TRBD1	TGTGCCAGCAGTTACGGTCCACAGGGGGCTCAGGAGACCCAGTACTTC	CASSYGPQGAQETQYF
TRBV11-2	.	TRBJ2-2	15	.	TGTGCCAGCAGCTTAGTTCCCGGGAACACCGGGGAGCTGTTTTTT	CASSLVPGNTGELFF
TRBV5-6	.	TRBJ2-6	13	.	TGTGCCAGCAGCACCCCTGGGGCCAACGTCCTGACTTTC	CASSTPGANVLTF
TRBV6-5	.	TRBJ1-2	13	.	TGTGCCAGCAGCTTCGACAGTCTCTATGGCTACACCTTC	CASSFDSLYGYTF
TRBV19	.	TRBJ2-5	14	TRBD2	TGTGCCAGTAGTCGGCTAGCGGGGGAAGAGACCCAGTACTTC	CASSRLAGEETQYF
TRBV27	.	TRBJ2-7	15	TRBD1	TGTGCCAGCAGTTTCCACGGACAGGGACTTTACGAGCAGTACTTC	CASSFHGQGLYEQYF
TRBV6-5	.	TRBJ2-1	14	.	TGTGCCAGCTCCGTAGGATCCTCCTACAATGAGCAGTTCTTC	CASSVGSSYNEQFF
TRBV11-2	.	TRBJ2-3	14	TRBD2	TGTGCCAGCAGCTCTAGCGGGGGGGCAGATACGCAGTATTTT	CASSSSGGADTQYF
TRBV28	few	TRBJ1-4	15	TRBD1	TGTGCCAGCAGTCCCATGGGGACAGCGAATGAAAAACTGTTTTTT	CASSPMGTANEKLFF
TRBV6-5	.	TRBJ2-7	14	.	TGTGCCAGCAGTTGGACCTGGGGACACTACGAGCAGTACTTC	CASSWTWGHYEQYF
TRBV27	.	TRBJ2-7	13	TRBD2	TGTGCCAGCAGGAGGACGGGGGGATACGAGCAGTACTTC	CASRRTGGYEQYF
TRBV6-1	.	TRBJ1-2	11	.	TGTGCCAGCCGGCGGCGATATGGCTACACCTTC	CASRRRYGYTF
TRBV6-6	.	TRBJ2-2	15	.	TGTGCCAGCAGTTACGCGGGACTCAACACCGGGGAGCTGTTTTTT	CASSYAGLNTGELFF
TRBV15	.	TRBJ2-7	13	.	TGTGCCACCAGCCGAGAGGGGACCTACGAGCAGTACTTC	CATSREGTYEQYF
TRBV11-2	.	TRBJ1-1	16	TRBD1	TGTGCCAGCAGCTTAACCAGGGGGCGCTTTCCCACTGAAGCTTTCTTT	CASSLTRGRFPTEAFF
TRBV27	.	TRBJ1-1	18	.	TGTGCCAGACAAAGTTTTGGGGGGACCGGGGGGAGGAACACTGAAGCTTTCTTT	CARQSFGGTGGRNTEAFF
TRBV28	.	TRBJ2-2	20	.	TGTGCCAGCAGTCCTATTTTCACAGGAGGGGGGATCTTGAACACCGGGGAGCTGTTTTTT	CASSPIFTGGGILNTGELFF
TRBV7-9	.	TRBJ1-2	15	.	TGTGCCAGCAGCTTATGGGGGGCCGGTAGCTATGGCTACACCTTC	CASSLWGAGSYGYTF